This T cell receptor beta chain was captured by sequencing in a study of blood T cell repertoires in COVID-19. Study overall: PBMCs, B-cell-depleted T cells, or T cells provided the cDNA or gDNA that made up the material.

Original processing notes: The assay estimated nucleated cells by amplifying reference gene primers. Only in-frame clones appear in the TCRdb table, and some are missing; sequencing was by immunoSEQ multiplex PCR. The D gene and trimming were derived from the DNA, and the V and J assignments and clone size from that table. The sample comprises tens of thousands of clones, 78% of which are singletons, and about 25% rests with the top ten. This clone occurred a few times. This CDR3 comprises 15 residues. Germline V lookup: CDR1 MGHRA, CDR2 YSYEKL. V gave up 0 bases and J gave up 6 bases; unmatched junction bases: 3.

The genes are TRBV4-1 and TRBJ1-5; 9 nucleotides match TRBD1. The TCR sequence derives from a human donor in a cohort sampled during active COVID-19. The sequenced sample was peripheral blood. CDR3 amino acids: CASSQETGGSQPQHF. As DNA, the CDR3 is TGCGCCAGCAGCCAAGAGACAGGGGGTAGTCAGCCCCAGCATTTT.